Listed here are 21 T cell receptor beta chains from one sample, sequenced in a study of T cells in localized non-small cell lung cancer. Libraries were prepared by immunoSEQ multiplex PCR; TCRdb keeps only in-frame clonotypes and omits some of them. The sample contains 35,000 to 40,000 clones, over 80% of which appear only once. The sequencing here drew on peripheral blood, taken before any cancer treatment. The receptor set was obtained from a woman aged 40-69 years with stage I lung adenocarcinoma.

The CDR3 region is CASSESPLGTDTQYF. In DNA form, the CDR3 reads TGCGCCAGCAGTGAGTCTCCGTTAGGCACAGATACGCAGTATTTT. This chain joins TRBV10-2 and TRBJ2-3; D call uncertain. Germline loops: CDR1 WSHSY, CDR2 SAAADI. The length of the CDR3 is 15 residues. V was clipped by 0 bases and J by 1 base, with 8 bases between them.

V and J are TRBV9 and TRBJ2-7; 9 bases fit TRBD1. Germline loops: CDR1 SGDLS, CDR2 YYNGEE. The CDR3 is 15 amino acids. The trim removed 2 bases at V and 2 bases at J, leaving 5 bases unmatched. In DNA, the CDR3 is TGTGCCAGCAGCGTTAGGACAGGGGCCCCCTACGAGCAGTACTTC. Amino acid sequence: CASSVRTGAPYEQYF.

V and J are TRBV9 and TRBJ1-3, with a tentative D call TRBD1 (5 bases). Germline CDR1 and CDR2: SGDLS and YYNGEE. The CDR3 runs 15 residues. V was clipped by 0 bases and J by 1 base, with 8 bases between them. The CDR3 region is CASSVGRGSGNTIYF. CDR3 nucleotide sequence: TGTGCCAGCAGCGTAGGGCGGGGGTCTGGAAACACCATATATTTT. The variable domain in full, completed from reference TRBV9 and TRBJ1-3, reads DSGVTQTPKHLITATGQRVTLRCSPRSGDLSVYWYQQSLDQGLQFLIQYYNGEERAKGNILERFSAQQFPDLHSELNLSSLELGDSALYFCASSVGRGSGNTIYFGEGSWLTVV.

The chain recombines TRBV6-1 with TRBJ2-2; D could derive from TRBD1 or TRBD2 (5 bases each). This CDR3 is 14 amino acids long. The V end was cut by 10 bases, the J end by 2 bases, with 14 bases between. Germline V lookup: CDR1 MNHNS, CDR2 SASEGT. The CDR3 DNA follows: TGTGCCACCTGGGACGGACGAAACACCGGGGAGCTGTTTTTT. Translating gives CATWDGRNTGELFF.

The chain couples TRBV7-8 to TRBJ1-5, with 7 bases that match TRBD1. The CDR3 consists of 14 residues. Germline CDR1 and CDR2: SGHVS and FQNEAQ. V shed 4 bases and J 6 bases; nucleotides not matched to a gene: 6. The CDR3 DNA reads TGTGCCAGCAGCTGGGAGGCAGGGGGTCAGCCCCAGCATTTT. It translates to CASSWEAGGQPQHF.

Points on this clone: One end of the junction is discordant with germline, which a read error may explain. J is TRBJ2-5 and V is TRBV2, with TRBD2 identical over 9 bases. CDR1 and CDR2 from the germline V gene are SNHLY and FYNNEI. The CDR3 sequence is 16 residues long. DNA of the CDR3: TGTGCCAGCAGTGAAAAGGGGAGAGCGGGAGGAGAGTCCCAGTACTTC. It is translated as CASSEKGRAGGESQYF.

The CDR3 here is CASSDTTNEKLFF. The CDR3 DNA follows: TGTGCCAGCAGCGACACAACTAATGAAAAACTGTTTTTT. V gene TRBV5-5 combines with J gene TRBJ1-4; D is uncertain. CDR1 and CDR2 from the germline V gene are SGHKS and YYEKEE (reference sequence). The ends were cut back, 4 bases at V and 0 bases at J, with 4 bases in the middle. The CDR3 is 13 amino acids.

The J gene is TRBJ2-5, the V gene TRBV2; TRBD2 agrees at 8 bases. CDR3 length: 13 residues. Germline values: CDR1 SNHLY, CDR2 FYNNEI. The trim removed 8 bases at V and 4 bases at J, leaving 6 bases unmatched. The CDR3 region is CASSRGEGETQYF. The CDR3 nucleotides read TGTGCCAGCTCGCGGGGGGAAGGAGAGACCCAGTACTTC.

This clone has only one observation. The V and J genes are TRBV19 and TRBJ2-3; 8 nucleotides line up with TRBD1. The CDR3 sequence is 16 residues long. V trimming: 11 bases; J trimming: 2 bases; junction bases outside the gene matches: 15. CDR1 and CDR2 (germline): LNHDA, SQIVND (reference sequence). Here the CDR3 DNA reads TGTGCCGCCAGTAACGGGCCGGGACAGGACACAGATACGCAGTATTTT. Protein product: CAASNGPGQDTDTQYF.

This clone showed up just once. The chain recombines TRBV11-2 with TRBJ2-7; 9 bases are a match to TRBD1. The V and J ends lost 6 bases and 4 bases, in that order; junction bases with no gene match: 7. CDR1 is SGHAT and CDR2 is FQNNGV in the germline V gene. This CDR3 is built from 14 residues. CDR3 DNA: TGTGCCAGCAGTGCCGGGACAGGGATGTACGAGCAGTACTTC. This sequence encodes CASSAGTGMYEQYF.

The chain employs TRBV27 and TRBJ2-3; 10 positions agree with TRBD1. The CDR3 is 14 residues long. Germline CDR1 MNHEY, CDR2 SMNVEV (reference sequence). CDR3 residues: CATRDRGSTDTQYF. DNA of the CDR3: TGTGCGACCCGGGACAGGGGAAGCACAGATACGCAGTATTTT.

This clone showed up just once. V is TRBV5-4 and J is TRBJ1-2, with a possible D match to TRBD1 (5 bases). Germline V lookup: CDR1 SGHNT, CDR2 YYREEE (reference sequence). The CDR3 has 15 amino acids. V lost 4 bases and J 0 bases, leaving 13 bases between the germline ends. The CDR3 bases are TGTGCCAGCAGCCCGGTGGGGGGGGCTAACTATGGCTACACCTTC. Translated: CASSPVGGANYGYTF.

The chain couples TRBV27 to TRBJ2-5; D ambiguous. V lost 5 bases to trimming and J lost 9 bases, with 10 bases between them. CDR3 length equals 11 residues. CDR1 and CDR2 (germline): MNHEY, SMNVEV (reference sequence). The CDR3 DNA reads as TGTGCCAGCAGTCACGACACCCCCCAGTACTTC. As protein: CASSHDTPQYF.

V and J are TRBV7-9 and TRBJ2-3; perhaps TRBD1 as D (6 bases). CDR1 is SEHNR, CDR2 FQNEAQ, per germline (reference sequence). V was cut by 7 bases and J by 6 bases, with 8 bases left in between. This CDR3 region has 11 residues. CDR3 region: CASMGADTQYF. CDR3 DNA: TGTGCCAGCATGGGGGCGGATACGCAGTATTTT.

The CDR3 loop reads CASSNGQGAREQYF. CDR3 DNA sequence: TGTGCCAGCAGTAACGGACAGGGGGCGAGGGAGCAGTACTTC. The chain carries TRBV6-1 and TRBJ2-7, with TRBD1 identical over 11 bases. The CDR3 totals 14 residues. V shed 5 bases, J shed 7 bases, and the junction held 7 bases outside the gene matches. Germline loops: CDR1 MNHNS, CDR2 SASEGT.

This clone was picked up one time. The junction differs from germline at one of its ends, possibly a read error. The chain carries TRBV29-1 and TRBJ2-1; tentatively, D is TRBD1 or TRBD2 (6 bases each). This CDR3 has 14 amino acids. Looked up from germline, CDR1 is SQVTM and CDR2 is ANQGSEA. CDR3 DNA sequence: TGCAGCGTGGAAGGGGGGAGGCGGTACAATGAGCAGTTCTTC. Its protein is CSVEGGRRYNEQFF.

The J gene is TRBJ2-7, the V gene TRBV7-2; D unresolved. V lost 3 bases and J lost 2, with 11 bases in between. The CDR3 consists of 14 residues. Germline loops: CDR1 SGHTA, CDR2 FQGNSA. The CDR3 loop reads CASSFNGRPYEQYF. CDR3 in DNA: TGTGCCAGCAGCTTTAACGGCAGGCCCTACGAGCAGTACTTC.

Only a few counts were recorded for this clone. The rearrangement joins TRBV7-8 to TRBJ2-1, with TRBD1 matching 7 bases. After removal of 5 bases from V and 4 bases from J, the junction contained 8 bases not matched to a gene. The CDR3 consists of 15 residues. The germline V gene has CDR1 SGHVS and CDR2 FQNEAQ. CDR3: CASSLRDSPYNEQFF. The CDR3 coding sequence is TGTGCCAGCAGCCTCCGGGACAGCCCATACAATGAGCAGTTCTTC.

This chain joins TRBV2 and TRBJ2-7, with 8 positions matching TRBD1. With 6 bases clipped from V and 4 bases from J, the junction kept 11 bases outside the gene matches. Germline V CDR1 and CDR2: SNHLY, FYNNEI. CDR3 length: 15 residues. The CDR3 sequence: CASREQGVEGYEQYF. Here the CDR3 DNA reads TGTGCCAGCAGGGAACAGGGGGTCGAGGGATACGAGCAGTACTTC.

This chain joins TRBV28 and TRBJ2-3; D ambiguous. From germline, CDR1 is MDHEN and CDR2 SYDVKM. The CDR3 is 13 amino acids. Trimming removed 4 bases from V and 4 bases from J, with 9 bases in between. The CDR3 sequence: CASSSRASDTQYF. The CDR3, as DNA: TGTGCCAGCAGTTCCCGGGCCTCAGATACGCAGTATTTT.

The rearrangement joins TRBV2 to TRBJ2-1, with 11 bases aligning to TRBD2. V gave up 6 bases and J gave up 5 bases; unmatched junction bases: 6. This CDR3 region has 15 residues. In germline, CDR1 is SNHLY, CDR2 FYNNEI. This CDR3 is CASSISGRANNEQFF. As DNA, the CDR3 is TGTGCCAGCAGCATTAGCGGGAGGGCCAACAATGAGCAGTTCTTC. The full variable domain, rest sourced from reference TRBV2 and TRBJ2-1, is EPEVTQTPSHQVTQMGQEVILRCVPISNHLYFYWYRQILGQKVEFLVSFYNNEISEKSEIFDDQFSVERPDGSNFTLKIRSTKLEDSAMYFCASSISGRANNEQFFGPGTRLTVL.